The source of this T cell receptor beta chain is a study of response to subunit inactivated influenza vaccine. This clonotype has more than one count but fewer than ten. What it binds is not known. Study outcomes and limitations: Each seasonal influenza vaccination, the authors suggested, recruits few new T cells.

CDR3 size: 14 residues. Trimming left V 6 bases short and J 5 bases short, with 16 bases between. The germline V gene encodes CDR1 ENHRY and CDR2 SYGVKD. MiXCR, applied by TCRdb to the RT-PCR reads, yields one record per CDR3 protein. This table holds about 780,000 distinct CDR3 sequences, approximately 17% found once. The chain joins TRBV10-3 to TRBJ1-1; D is unresolved. This receptor was identified in a man in his fifties or sixties who received an inactivated influenza vaccine. The material sequenced was PBMCs from blood, taken about 5 days after vaccination. CDR3 bases: TGTGCCATCAGGAGAGGCCTCGGAGATACTGAAGCTTTCTTT. Amino acid sequence: CAIRRGLGDTEAFF.